This T cell receptor beta chain appears in the sequencing data of a study of human T cells and chemical hapten exposure. Study summary: There were per-sample TCR yield variations, arising mainly from small pooled library volume differences.

The time point is: patch test 1, 2 weeks after DPC sensitization. The sample's treatment: therapeutic diphenylcyclopropenone sensitization with weekly scalp DPC. The CDR3 covers 17 residues. Germline-derived CDR1 and CDR2 are SEHNR and FQNEAQ (reference sequence). Trimming shortened V by 6 bases and J by 3 bases, and 23 bases separated the two germline ends. Study results and caveats: All donors were alopecia patients, so their immunity may differ from that of healthy people. Once DPC sensitization occurred, TCRs above 1 in 1000 frequency showed no change.

This clonotype was picked up many times. Antigen: not known. TCRdb redid the calling of the RACE reads with MiXCR, one entry per CDR3 protein. The data contain under 200,000 distinct CDR3 sequences, roughly 15% of them singletons. V gene TRBV7-9 combines with J gene TRBJ1-2; D is uncertain. The sequence was collected from a woman aged 25 to 45 with alopecia areata. Some clones in this sample may be carry-over from other donors' samples. The starting material was whole blood, obtained in connection with sensitization to the hapten diphenylcyclopropenone (DPC). The CDR3 sequence: CASRRFVGPQSDYGYTF. The CDR3, as DNA: TGTGCCAGCAGGCGCTTTGTAGGACCCCAATCGGACTATGGCTACACCTTC.